The 3 T cell receptor beta chains below all came from one sample that was sequenced in a study of beta chain features in type 1 diabetes. Reverse transcribing all isolated RNA meant expressed TCRB transcripts were sequenced. TCRdb keeps only in-frame clones here, not all; method: immunoSEQ multiplex PCR. The sample yields 350,000 or so clones, 20% seen once. The sample consisted of naive CD4+ T cells from blood. These TCRs come from a woman aged 18 to 35 in good health.

The chain combines TRBV7-9 with TRBJ1-3; D is undetermined. The CDR3 runs to 15 residues. Trimming took 2 bases from V and 0 from J, leaving 8 bases between them. CDR1 and CDR2 (germline): SEHNR, FQNEAQ (reference sequence). CDR3 protein: CASSLQLYSGNTIYF. The CDR3, as DNA: TGTGCCAGCAGCTTACAGTTGTACTCTGGAAACACCATATATTTT.

The chain uses TRBV7-9 and TRBJ2-5; D may be TRBD2 (5 bases). The CDR3 loop spans 13 amino acids. Trimming cost V 5 bases and J 5 bases, with 12 bases left between them. CDR1 is SEHNR and CDR2 is FQNEAQ in the germline V gene (reference sequence). In DNA, the CDR3 is TGTGCCAGCAGCGCAAGCGGCGGGGAGACCCAGTACTTC. Its translation is CASSASGGETQYF.

CDR3 coding DNA: TGTGCCAGCAGCCTCCACAGGGGTTACGAGCAGTACTTC. Translating gives CASSLHRGYEQYF. V and J are TRBV7-3 and TRBJ2-7, with TRBD1 matching 7 bases. V shed 5 bases, J shed 4 bases, and the junction held 5 bases outside the gene matches. The CDR3 loop spans 13 amino acids. Germline V gene sequence: CDR1 SGHTA, CDR2 FQGTGA. The complete variable domain, with remaining parts taken from reference TRBV7-3 and TRBJ2-7, reads GAGVSQTPSNKVTEKGKYVELRCDPISGHTALYWYRQSLGQGPEFLIYFQGTGAADDSGLPNDRFFAVRPEGSVSTLKIQRTERGDSAVYLCASSLHRGYEQYFGPGTRLTVT.